What follows is one T cell receptor (beta chain) and its context. CDR3 length: 17 amino acids. CDR1 is LGHNA and CDR2 is YSLEER in the germline V gene. V lost 2 bases, J lost 3 bases, and 6 bases stayed unmatched. The data stem from a study of blood T cell repertoires in COVID-19. Study context: The study drew acute and convalescent COVID-19 samples from the United States, Italy and Spain. PBMCs, B-cell-depleted T cells, or T cells provided the cDNA or gDNA that made up the material.

In the original analysis: By means of reference gene primer amplification, nucleated cell counts were estimated. Profiling relied on immunoSEQ multiplex PCR, and the TCRdb table lists in-frame clones only, not all of them. The DNA gave D and trimming, while V, J and clone size come from that table. The profile shows approximately 260,000 clones, roughly 90% of them singletons. This sequence joins TRBV4-3 and TRBJ2-2, with 10 bases that match TRBD2. Sequencing input: peripheral blood. The TCR was taken from a woman aged 40 to 50 who had recovered from COVID-19. The DNA of the CDR3 is TGCGCCAGCAGCCAACGGTCAGCGGGAGGGTACACCGGGGAGCTGTTTTTT. Protein sequence: CASSQRSAGGYTGELFF.